This entry lists 19 T cell receptor beta chains sequenced from one sample in a study of radiotherapy plus CTLA-4 blockade in lung cancer. TCRdb's copy holds only in-frame clones and misses some; the assay was immunoSEQ multiplex PCR. The table has some 37,000 clones, roughly 77% seen once. The sample here was peripheral blood, taken from a patient treated with radiotherapy plus ipilimumab. The receptor set was obtained from a human donor with non-small cell lung cancer who had stable disease on radiotherapy plus ipilimumab.

J is TRBJ1-2 and V is TRBV19; no clear D. CDR3 length: 16 residues. Trimming pared 4 bases from V and 4 bases from J, leaving 19 bases between. Germline V gene data show CDR1 as LNHDA and CDR2 as SQIVND (reference sequence). This CDR3 is CASSTLGIAQSYGYTF. The CDR3 region has the DNA TGTGCCAGTAGTACCCTGGGGATTGCCCAGAGCTATGGCTACACCTTC.

Details on this clone: Its ends do not fully match the called genes, so a read error is possible. The chain has TRBV14 and TRBJ1-2, with no clear D. This CDR3 spans 13 amino acids. The germline V gene has CDR1 SGHDN and CDR2 FVKESK. CDR3 loop: CASNQDYSYGYTF. As DNA, the CDR3 is TGTGCCAGCAACCAAGATTACTCTTATGGCTACACCTTC.

This clone has a single count. The chain employs TRBV19 and TRBJ1-2; 7 positions agree with TRBD1. This CDR3 is built from 15 residues. Germline CDR1 is LNHDA and CDR2 is SQIVND (reference sequence). The V gene end was trimmed by 6 bases and the J gene end by 4 bases; junction bases not matched to a gene: 11. CDR3: CASSGQALGFYGYTF. The CDR3 DNA reads TGTGCCAGTAGCGGACAGGCCCTTGGGTTCTATGGCTACACCTTC.

The chain carries TRBV29-1 and TRBJ2-5; no firm D call. CDR3 length: 12 residues. Trimming pared 4 bases from V and 3 bases from J, leaving 9 bases between. Germline CDR1 reads SQVTM; CDR2 reads ANQGSEA. CDR3: CSVVWLEETQYF. CDR3 in DNA: TGCAGCGTTGTTTGGTTGGAAGAGACCCAGTACTTC.

The genes are TRBV6-5 and TRBJ1-6; 7 nucleotides agree with TRBD1. The V segment lost 4 bases and the J segment 9 bases; nucleotides outside the gene matches: 9. The CDR3 extends over 15 amino acids. CDR1 is MNHEY, CDR2 SVGAGI, per germline. The CDR3 loop is CASSSRQGLGSPLHF. As DNA, the CDR3 is TGTGCCAGCAGTTCTCGACAGGGTTTAGGTTCACCCCTCCACTTT.

The genes are TRBV14 and TRBJ2-2; D remains ambiguous. Trimming removed 1 base from V and 0 bases from J, with 6 bases in between. This CDR3 has 15 residues. Germline CDR1 reads SGHDN; CDR2 reads FVKESK. The CDR3 loop is CASSQVFSNTGELFF. The CDR3 bases are TGTGCCAGCAGCCAAGTCTTCTCGAACACCGGGGAGCTGTTTTTT.

This clone was counted between two and nine times. The chain employs TRBV5-6 and TRBJ1-1, with no clear D. The V gene's germline CDR1 is SGHDT and CDR2 YYEEEE. The CDR3 is made up of 12 amino acids. V was shortened by 2 bases and J by 5 bases, with 7 bases between the two germline ends. CDR3 protein: CASSLRTTEAFF. Written as DNA, the CDR3 is TGTGCCAGCAGCTTAAGAACGACTGAAGCTTTCTTT.

The CDR3 here is CSVDSGTQNTIYF. The DNA of the CDR3 is TGCAGCGTTGACTCCGGGACACAGAACACCATATATTTT. This chain connects TRBV29-1 to TRBJ1-3, with D tentatively TRBD1 (6 bases). CDR3 size: 13 residues. CDR1 and CDR2 (germline): SQVTM, ANQGSEA. Trimming removed 3 bases at V and 7 bases at J, with 13 bases between.

The V and J genes are TRBV2 and TRBJ1-5, with D possibly matching TRBD1 (5 bases). CDR1 and CDR2 (germline): SNHLY, FYNNEI. V shed 4 bases and J shed 4 bases, with 11 bases lying between them. This CDR3 contains 14 residues. The CDR3 spells CASSGDLTNQPQHF. CDR3 DNA sequence: TGTGCCAGCAGTGGGGACTTAACGAATCAGCCCCAGCATTTT.

The V gene is TRBV5-1, the J gene TRBJ2-6; 12 bases are a match to TRBD1. V lost 3 bases to trimming and J lost 0 bases; unmatched junction nucleotides: 4. The germline CDR1 and CDR2 sequences are SGHRS and YFSETQ. This CDR3 has 18 amino acids. CDR3 residues: CASSSGQGASSGANVLTF. CDR3 nucleotide sequence: TGCGCCAGCAGCTCGGGACAGGGGGCTTCCTCTGGGGCCAACGTCCTGACTTTC.

CDR3 DNA sequence: TGTGCCAGCAGCCCGGACAGGGGAGACTATGGCTACACCTTC. Translation gives CASSPDRGDYGYTF. The chain is built from TRBV5-6 and TRBJ1-2; 9 nucleotides agree with TRBD1. J gave up 3 bases and V 4 bases, and 4 bases lay outside the gene matches. Germline values: CDR1 SGHDT, CDR2 YYEEEE. This CDR3 has 14 amino acids.

V is TRBV15 and J is TRBJ2-4; 8 bases are a match to TRBD1. Germline values: CDR1 LNHNV, CDR2 YYDKDF (reference sequence). After removal of 0 bases from V and 9 bases from J, the junction contained 13 bases not matched to a gene. The CDR3 runs to 17 residues. The DNA for the CDR3 is TGTGCCACCAGCAGAGAAGGACAGGGCCCCGTCCAGGGCATTCAGTACTTC. It specifies CATSREGQGPVQGIQYF.

V usage is TRBV6-5 and J usage is TRBJ2-7; TRBD1 matches 7 bases. Losses at the gene ends were 2 bases for V and 3 bases for J; bases not matched to a gene: 1. This CDR3 has 13 residues. Germline-derived CDR1 and CDR2 are MNHEY and SVGAGI. The CDR3 DNA reads TGTGCCAGCAGTTACCCAGGGGGCTACGAGCAGTACTTC. It encodes CASSYPGGYEQYF.

In this sample, this clone turned up a few times. The chain uses TRBV7-2 and TRBJ2-1; 10 bases map to TRBD1. J was trimmed by 5 bases and V by 3 bases; bases with no gene match: 4. Germline V gene lookup returns CDR1 SGHTA and CDR2 FQGNSA. This CDR3 is 15 amino acids long. The CDR3 DNA follows: TGTGCCAGCAGCTTCTCCGGGACAGGGGACAATGAGCAGTTCTTC. As protein: CASSFSGTGDNEQFF.

The V and J genes are TRBV30 and TRBJ1-1; possible D gene TRBD1, 5 bases. The CDR3 covers 14 residues. V dropped 5 bases and J dropped 3 bases, with 16 bases sitting between them. Germline CDR1 is GTSNPN and CDR2 is SVGIG (reference sequence). The CDR3: CAWETQGWDTEAFF. As DNA, the CDR3 is TGTGCCTGGGAAACTCAGGGTTGGGACACTGAAGCTTTCTTT.

The chain couples TRBV6-5 to TRBJ2-7; D is unresolved. V dropped 2 bases and J dropped 6 bases, with 14 bases sitting between them. Germline CDR1 MNHEY, CDR2 SVGAGI. The CDR3 has 14 residues. For the CDR3, the DNA is TGTGCCAGCAGTTACGATGGGGTCAAGCGCGAGCAGTACTTC. Translated, it gives CASSYDGVKREQYF.

The chain employs TRBV28 and TRBJ2-7; no clear D. The V gene lost 5 bases and the J gene lost 1 base, with 15 bases spanning the gap. The length of the CDR3 is 15 residues. Per the germline V gene, CDR1 is MDHEN and CDR2 is SYDVKM. CDR3 loop: CASSPQSVASYEQYV. DNA of the CDR3: TGTGCCAGCAGTCCGCAGTCAGTAGCTTCCTACGAGCAGTACGTC.

The rearrangement links TRBV5-6 to TRBJ1-5, with unresolved D. The germline V and J ends were trimmed by 0 bases and 7 bases, with 14 bases remaining between them. Per germline, CDR1 SGHDT and CDR2 YYEEEE. This CDR3 is built from 15 residues. CDR3 residues: CASSLGRTATQPQHF. In DNA, the CDR3 is TGTGCCAGCAGCTTGGGCCGGACGGCCACCCAGCCCCAGCATTTT.

V is TRBV4-3 and J is TRBJ2-1; TRBD2 agrees at 8 bases. From germline, CDR1 is LGHNA and CDR2 YSLEER. The CDR3 consists of 16 residues. The trim removed 0 bases at V and 8 bases at J, leaving 9 bases unmatched. CDR3 in amino acids: CASSQESRGGIDEQFF. The CDR3, as DNA: TGCGCCAGCAGCCAAGAGTCCCGGGGGGGCATCGATGAGCAGTTCTTC.